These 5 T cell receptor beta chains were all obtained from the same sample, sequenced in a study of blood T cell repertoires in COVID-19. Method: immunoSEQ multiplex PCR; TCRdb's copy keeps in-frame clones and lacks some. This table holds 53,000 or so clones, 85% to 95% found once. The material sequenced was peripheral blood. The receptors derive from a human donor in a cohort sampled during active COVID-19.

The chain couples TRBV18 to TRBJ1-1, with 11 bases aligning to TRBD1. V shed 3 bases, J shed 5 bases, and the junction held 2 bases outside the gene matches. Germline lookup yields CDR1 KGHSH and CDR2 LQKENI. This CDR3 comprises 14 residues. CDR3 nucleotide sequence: TGTGCCAGCTCACCGGGACAGGGGGGGACTGAAGCTTTCTTT. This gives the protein CASSPGQGGTEAFF.

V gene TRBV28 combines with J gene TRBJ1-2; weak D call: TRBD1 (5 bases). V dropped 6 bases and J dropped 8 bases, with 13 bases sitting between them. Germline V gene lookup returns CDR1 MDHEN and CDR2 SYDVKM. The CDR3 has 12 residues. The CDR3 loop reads CASRAGGEGYTF. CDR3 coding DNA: TGTGCCAGCAGGGCGGGGGGGGAGGGCTACACCTTC.

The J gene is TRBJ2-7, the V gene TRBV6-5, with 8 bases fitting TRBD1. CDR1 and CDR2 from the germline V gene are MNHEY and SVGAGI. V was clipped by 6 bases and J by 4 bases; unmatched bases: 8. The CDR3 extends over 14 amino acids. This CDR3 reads CASRGGQGRYEQYF. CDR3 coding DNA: TGTGCCAGCAGGGGAGGACAGGGTCGGTACGAGCAGTACTTC.

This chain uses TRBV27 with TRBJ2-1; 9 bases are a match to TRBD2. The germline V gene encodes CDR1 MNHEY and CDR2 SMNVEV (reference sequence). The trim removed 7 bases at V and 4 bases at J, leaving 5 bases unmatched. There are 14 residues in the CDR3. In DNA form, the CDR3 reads TGTGCCAGCACCGAGGCGGGGGGGTACAATGAGCAGTTCTTC. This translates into CASTEAGGYNEQFF.

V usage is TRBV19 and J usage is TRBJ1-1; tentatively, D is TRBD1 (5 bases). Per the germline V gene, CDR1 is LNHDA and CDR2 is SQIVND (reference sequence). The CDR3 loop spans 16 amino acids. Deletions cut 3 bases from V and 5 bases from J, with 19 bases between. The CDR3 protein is CASSMAFLGGRTEAFF. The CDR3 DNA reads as TGTGCCAGTAGTATGGCATTTCTCGGGGGTCGGACTGAAGCTTTCTTT.